A selection of T cell receptor beta chains follows, all from one sample in a study of blood T cells in healthy people across ages. TCRdb ran MiXCR on the 5' RACE reads and lists one entry per CDR3 protein. The sample includes 1.5 million or so distinct CDR3 sequences, 40% to 50% seen only once; the top ten take 7% to 9%. The sequencing input was blood. These receptors were taken from a woman aged 18-30 years in good health. Each CDR3 is given with its conserved first and last residue. The order of the fields is clone size, D gene, J gene, V gene, CDR3 protein, CDR3 DNA. A D gene is named only where the DNA matches it firmly. For some rows the clone size is stated as once, few or many, or as a class when expanded; others skip it.

>few|NA|TRBJ1-1|TRBV2
CASRTGGRTEAFF
TGTGCCAGCAGGACCGGGGGACGCACTGAAGCTTTCTTT
>few|NA|TRBJ2-7|TRBV20-1
CSAIGRRFSYEQYF
TGCAGTGCTATCGGACGGAGGTTCTCCTACGAGCAGTACTTC
>NA|TRBD1|TRBJ1-2|TRBV7-9
CASSATDRIDYGYTF
TGTGCCAGCAGCGCGACGGACAGGATTGACTATGGCTACACCTTC
>few|NA|TRBJ2-1|TRBV12-3/TRBV12-4
CASSPKVLAGDYNEQFF
TGTGCCAGCAGTCCCAAGGTGCTAGCAGGAGATTACAATGAGCAGTTCTTC
>few|TRBD2|TRBJ2-7|TRBV14
CASSPLRGGTYEQYF
TGTGCCAGCAGCCCCCTGCGGGGGGGAACCTACGAGCAGTACTTC
>NA|TRBD2|TRBJ2-1|TRBV20-1
CSARTSSGASYNEQFF
TGCAGTGCTAGAACGTCTAGCGGGGCCTCCTACAATGAGCAGTTCTTC
>NA|TRBD2|TRBJ2-3|TRBV2
CASSGAGVITDTQYF
TGTGCCAGCAGCGGAGCGGGGGTGATCACAGATACGCAGTATTTT
>NA|TRBD1|TRBJ2-1|TRBV20-1
CSAGTGFGEQFF
TGCAGTGCTGGGACAGGGTTTGGTGAGCAGTTCTTC
>NA|NA|TRBJ1-4|TRBV20-1
CSARSAVDRKLFF
TGCAGTGCCAGAAGCGCCGTTGACAGAAAACTGTTTTTT
>few|TRBD1|TRBJ2-1|TRBV20-1
CSARDPGEGGELINNEQFF
TGCAGTGCTAGAGACCCCGGGGAAGGGGGCGAATTGATAAACAATGAGCAGTTCTTC
>few|TRBD2|TRBJ2-3|TRBV5-1
CASSVRGGADTQYF
TGCGCCAGCAGCGTGCGGGGGGGGGCAGATACGCAGTATTTT
>few|NA|TRBJ1-4|TRBV18
CASPRGTNEKLFF
TGTGCCAGCCCACGAGGGACTAATGAAAAACTGTTTTTT
>NA|TRBD2|TRBJ2-7|TRBV5-1
CASSLRLAGGPGNEQYF
TGCGCCAGCAGCTTGCGGCTAGCGGGAGGGCCGGGGAATGAGCAGTACTTC
>NA|TRBD1|TRBJ2-3|TRBV9
CASSVLGTGTDTQYF
TGTGCCAGCAGCGTATTAGGGACAGGGACAGATACGCAGTATTTT
>few|TRBD1|TRBJ2-1|TRBV15
CATSRSGTGGINEQFF
TGTGCCACCAGCAGATCCGGGACAGGGGGCATTAATGAGCAGTTCTTC
>NA|NA|TRBJ2-7|TRBV4-2
CASSQERLSYNEQYF
TGTGCCAGCAGCCAAGAACGTCTTTCCTACAATGAGCAGTACTTC
>NA|NA|TRBJ2-6|TRBV27
CASSFLGAGANVLTF
TGTGCCAGCAGTTTTTTGGGGGCCGGGGCCAACGTCCTGACTTTC
>few|NA|TRBJ2-1|TRBV6-2/TRBV6-3
CASSYKVGQILGYNEQFF
TGTGCCAGCAGTTACAAGGTGGGGCAAATTTTGGGCTACAATGAGCAGTTCTTC
>NA|TRBD2|TRBJ2-5|TRBV28
CASSFQERGRFQETQYF
TGTGCCAGCAGTTTCCAAGAGCGGGGGCGTTTCCAAGAGACCCAGTACTTC
>many|NA|TRBJ1-5|TRBV7-9
CASSPQGDQPQHF
TGTGCCAGCAGCCCCCAGGGCGATCAGCCCCAGCATTTT
>NA|TRBD1|TRBJ2-3|TRBV6-6
CASSPRTGEKDTQYF
TGTGCCAGCAGTCCCCGGACAGGGGAGAAAGATACGCAGTATTTT
>few|TRBD2|TRBJ2-1|TRBV7-7
CASRPSGGSYNEQFF
TGTGCTAGCAGACCAAGCGGGGGTTCCTACAATGAGCAGTTCTTC
>NA|TRBD2|TRBJ2-1|TRBV7-9
CASSLGLAGGPGGEQFF
TGTGCCAGCAGCTTAGGACTAGCGGGAGGGCCAGGAGGTGAGCAGTTCTTC
>NA|TRBD2|TRBJ2-1|TRBV9
CASSVVSGGPGNDNEQFF
TGTGCCAGCAGCGTAGTTAGCGGGGGGCCGGGAAACGACAATGAGCAGTTCTTC
>few|NA|TRBJ1-5|TRBV7-2
CASSLAGLLDQPQHF
TGTGCCAGCAGCTTAGCAGGCCTACTCGATCAGCCCCAGCATTTT
>few|NA|TRBJ1-2|TRBV20-1
CSASAPSYGYTF
TGCAGTGCATCGGCGCCTAGCTATGGCTACACCTTC
>NA|NA|TRBJ1-2|TRBV7-9
CASSMQGRNYGYTF
TGTGCCAGCAGCATGCAGGGGAGGAACTATGGCTACACCTTC
>NA|TRBD1|TRBJ1-6|TRBV5-1
CASSTGQGSPLHF
TGCGCCAGCAGCACGGGACAGGGATCACCCCTCCACTTT
>few|NA|TRBJ2-1|TRBV20-1
CSARAHPRGYNEQFF
TGCAGTGCTAGAGCCCACCCTAGGGGATACAATGAGCAGTTCTTC
>NA|TRBD2|TRBJ2-3|TRBV20-1
CSASPVAGGSTDTQYF
TGCAGTGCTAGTCCGGTAGCGGGGGGGTCCACAGATACGCAGTATTTT
>once|NA|TRBJ1-3|TRBV9
CASSVAEGLSGNTIYF
TGTGCCAGCAGCGTAGCGGAGGGGCTCTCTGGAAACACCATATATTTT
>NA|TRBD2|TRBJ2-7|TRBV28
CASSLLELAGVTYEQYF
TGTGCCAGCAGTTTATTAGAACTAGCGGGGGTAACCTACGAGCAGTACTTC
>NA|TRBD1|TRBJ2-1|TRBV4-1
CASSQFDRATYEQFF
TGCGCCAGCAGCCAATTCGACAGGGCAACCTACGAGCAGTTCTTC
>few|NA|TRBJ1-6|TRBV2
CASSSGGADSYNSPLHF
TGTGCCAGCAGTTCCGGAGGAGCTGACTCCTATAATTCACCCCTCCACTTT
>few|TRBD2|TRBJ2-5|TRBV7-2
CASRYTLAVETQYF
TGTGCCAGCAGGTATACTCTAGCGGTGGAGACCCAGTACTTC
>few|NA|TRBJ2-1|TRBV4-1
CASSKRGTGYNEQFF
TGCGCCAGCAGCAAAAGGGGGACGGGATACAATGAGCAGTTCTTC
>NA|NA|TRBJ1-2|TRBV2
CASNQGVQYFGAGTRSGYTF
NA
>NA|NA|TRBJ1-4|TRBV6-5
CASSYQRLNEKLFF
TGTGCCAGCAGTTACCAGCGGCTTAATGAAAAACTGTTTTTT
>few|NA|TRBJ2-7|TRBV20-1
CSAPAGGFSYEQYF
TGCAGTGCGCCTGCTGGGGGGTTTTCCTACGAGCAGTACTTC
>NA|NA|TRBJ2-3|TRBV6-6
CASSYFSNPVADTQYF
TGTGCCAGCAGTTACTTCTCGAACCCGGTGGCAGATACGCAGTATTTT
>few|TRBD1|TRBJ1-5|TRBV20-1
CSAADRESQPQHF
TGCAGTGCTGCCGACAGGGAAAGTCAGCCCCAGCATTTT
>NA|TRBD2|TRBJ2-2|TRBV7-2
CASSVTSGGSGELFF
TGTGCCAGCAGCGTGACTAGCGGGGGATCCGGGGAGCTGTTTTTT
>few|TRBD2|TRBJ2-3|TRBV4-1
CASSSSGYTDTQYF
TGCGCCAGCAGCTCTAGCGGTTACACAGATACGCAGTATTTT
>NA|NA|TRBJ1-1|TRBV7-9
CASTRTVERTEAFF
TGTGCCAGCACCCGGACAGTTGAGAGAACTGAAGCTTTCTTT
>NA|NA|TRBJ1-2|TRBV10-3
CAISESEQGLSGYTF
TGTGCCATCAGTGAGTCGGAACAGGGTCTCTCCGGCTACACCTTC
>few|TRBD1|TRBJ1-6|TRBV28
CASSSTGNPLHF
TGTGCCAGCAGTTCGACAGGGAACCCCCTCCACTTT
>NA|NA|TRBJ2-1|TRBV21-1
CASSKYPGSSYNEQFF
TGTGCCAGCAGCAAATACCCGGGGAGCTCCTACAATGAGCAGTTCTTC
>NA|TRBD1|TRBJ1-6|TRBV20-1
CSAREGQGGSPLHF
TGCAGTGCTAGAGAGGGACAGGGAGGCTCACCCCTCCACTTT
>many|NA|TRBJ2-1|TRBV10-3
CAISESDEQFF
TGTGCCATCAGTGAGTCTGATGAGCAGTTCTTC
>NA|TRBD1|TRBJ2-1|TRBV20-1
CSETGQLNNEQFF
TGCAGTGAGACGGGACAGCTGAACAATGAGCAGTTCTTC
>NA|NA|TRBJ2-4|TRBV2
CASSVQVQNIQYF
TGTGCCAGCAGTGTCCAGGTCCAAAACATTCAGTACTTC